This section outlines one TCR beta chain sequence together with its context. The Seattle patients, enrolled during active infection, were followed longitudinally. Original processing methods: Nucleated cell number was recorded as an estimate derived from reference gene primer amplification. Produced via immunoSEQ multiplex PCR; TCRdb's table is partial and in-frame only. From that table come the V and J calls and clone size; the DNA was used to work out D and trimming. The sample shows 250,000 to 350,000 clones, about 90% of them seen only once. The data were obtained in a study of blood T cell repertoires in COVID-19. The overall study: Samples came from the United States, Italy and Spain, spanning acute and convalescent COVID-19. From T cells, B-cell-depleted T cells, or PBMCs came the material, which was cDNA or gDNA.

The CDR3 runs 15 residues. Between the trimmed V and J ends, which lost 4 bases and 0 bases, there was a span of 13 bases. The V gene's germline CDR1 is SGHTA and CDR2 FQGNSA. The chain joins TRBV7-2 to TRBJ2-7; the D is unclear. This sequence originates from a woman aged 30 to 39 with COVID-19, enrolled during active disease. The specimen was peripheral blood. The CDR3 protein is CASSSTRRSSYEQYF. In DNA form, the CDR3 reads TGTGCCAGCAGCTCCACCCGACGGAGCTCCTACGAGCAGTACTTC.